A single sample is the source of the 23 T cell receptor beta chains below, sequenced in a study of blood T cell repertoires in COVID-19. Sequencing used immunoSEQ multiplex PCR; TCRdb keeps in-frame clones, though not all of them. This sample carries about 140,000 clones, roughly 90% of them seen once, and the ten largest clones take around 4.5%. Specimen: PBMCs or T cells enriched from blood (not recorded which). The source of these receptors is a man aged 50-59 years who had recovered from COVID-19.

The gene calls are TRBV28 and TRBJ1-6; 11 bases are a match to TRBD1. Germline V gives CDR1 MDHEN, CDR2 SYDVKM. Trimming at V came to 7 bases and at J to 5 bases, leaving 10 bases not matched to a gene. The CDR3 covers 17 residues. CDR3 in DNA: TGTGCCAGCACCCCTGGGGGGACAGGGGGAGATAATTCACCCCTCCACTTT. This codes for CASTPGGTGGDNSPLHF.

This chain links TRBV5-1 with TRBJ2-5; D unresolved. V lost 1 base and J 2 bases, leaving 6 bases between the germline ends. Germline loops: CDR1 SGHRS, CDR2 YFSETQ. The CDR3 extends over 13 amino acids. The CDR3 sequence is CASSLTKQETQYF. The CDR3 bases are TGCGCCAGCAGCTTGACTAAGCAAGAGACCCAGTACTTC.

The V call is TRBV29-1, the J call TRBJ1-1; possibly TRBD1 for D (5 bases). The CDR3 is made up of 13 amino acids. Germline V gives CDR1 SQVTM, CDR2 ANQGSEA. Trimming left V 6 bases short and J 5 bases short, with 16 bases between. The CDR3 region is CSVIPGSGTEAFF. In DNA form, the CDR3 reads TGCAGCGTCATCCCAGGGTCTGGGACTGAAGCTTTCTTT.

CDR3 loop: CASSQEGSDIWKSSNQPQHF. CDR3 in DNA: TGCGCCAGCAGCCAAGAAGGCTCCGACATTTGGAAGTCGAGCAATCAGCCCCAGCATTTT. The gene calls are TRBV4-1 and TRBJ1-5; D gene unclear. Deletions cut 0 bases from V and 1 base from J, with 22 bases between. The CDR3 totals 20 residues. CDR1 is MGHRA and CDR2 is YSYEKL in the germline V gene.

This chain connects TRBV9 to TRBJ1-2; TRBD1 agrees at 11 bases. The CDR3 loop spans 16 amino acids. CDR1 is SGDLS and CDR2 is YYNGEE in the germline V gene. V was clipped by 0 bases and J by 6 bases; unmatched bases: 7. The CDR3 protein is CASSVDPGQGAHGYTF. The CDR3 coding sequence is TGTGCCAGCAGCGTAGACCCCGGACAGGGGGCGCATGGCTACACCTTC.

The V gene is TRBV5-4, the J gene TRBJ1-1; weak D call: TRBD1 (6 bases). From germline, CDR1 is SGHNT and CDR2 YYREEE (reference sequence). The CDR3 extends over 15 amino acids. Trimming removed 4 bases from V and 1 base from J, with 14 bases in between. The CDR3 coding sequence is TGTGCCAGCAGCGAAACTAAACAGGGGAACACTGAAGCTTTCTTT. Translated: CASSETKQGNTEAFF.

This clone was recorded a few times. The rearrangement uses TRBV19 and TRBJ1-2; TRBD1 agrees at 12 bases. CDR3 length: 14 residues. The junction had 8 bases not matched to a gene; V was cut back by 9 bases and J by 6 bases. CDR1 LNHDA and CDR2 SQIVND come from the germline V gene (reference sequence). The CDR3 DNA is TGTGCCAGCCGGGACAGGGGGCAAGGCGATGGCTACACCTTC. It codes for CASRDRGQGDGYTF.

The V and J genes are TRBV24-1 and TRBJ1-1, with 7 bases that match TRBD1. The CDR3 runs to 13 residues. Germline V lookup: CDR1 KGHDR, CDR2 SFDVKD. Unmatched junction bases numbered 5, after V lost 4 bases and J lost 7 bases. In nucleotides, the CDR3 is TGTGCCACCAGTGACCCCCGGGACAGTGAAGCTTTCTTT. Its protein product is CATSDPRDSEAFF.

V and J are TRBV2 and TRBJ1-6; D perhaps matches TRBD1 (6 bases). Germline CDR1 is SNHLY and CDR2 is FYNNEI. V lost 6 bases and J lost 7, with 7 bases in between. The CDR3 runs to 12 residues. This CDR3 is CASRDSNSPLHF. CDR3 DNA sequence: TGTGCCAGCAGGGACAGCAATTCACCCCTCCACTTT.

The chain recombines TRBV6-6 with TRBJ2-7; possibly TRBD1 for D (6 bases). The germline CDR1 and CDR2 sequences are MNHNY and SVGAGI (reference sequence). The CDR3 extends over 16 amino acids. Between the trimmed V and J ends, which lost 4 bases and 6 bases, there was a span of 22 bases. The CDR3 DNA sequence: TGTGCCAGCAGTTCTTTTTCGACAGGTGGGGCCCTCGAGCAGTACGTC. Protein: CASSSFSTGGALEQYV.

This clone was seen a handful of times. The CDR3 DNA reads as TGTGCCAGTACCCAAGGACAGGTTCGTCAGCCCCAGCATTTT. As protein: CASTQGQVRQPQHF. V usage is TRBV19 and J usage is TRBJ1-5, with 7 nucleotides matching TRBD1. The CDR3 is 14 amino acids. Losses at the gene ends were 7 bases for V and 6 bases for J; bases not matched to a gene: 9. Germline-derived CDR1 and CDR2 are LNHDA and SQIVND (reference sequence). Looking up the rest from reference TRBV19 and TRBJ1-5 gives the full variable domain: DGGITQSPKYLFRKEGQNVTLSCEQNLNHDAMYWYRQDPGQGLRLIYYSQIVNDFQKGDIAEGYSVSREKKESFPLTVTSAQKNPTAFYLCASTQGQVRQPQHFGDGTRLSIL.

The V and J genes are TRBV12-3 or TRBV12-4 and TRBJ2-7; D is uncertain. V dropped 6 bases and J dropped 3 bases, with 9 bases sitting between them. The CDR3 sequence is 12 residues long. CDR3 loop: CASSQHRYEQYV. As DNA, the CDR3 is TGTGCCAGCAGCCAACATCGCTACGAGCAGTACGTC.

The CDR3, as DNA: TGTGCCAGTACCCCGGGACAGGGGGCGAACACCATATATTTT. Residues: CASTPGQGANTIYF. The J gene is TRBJ1-3, the V gene TRBV19, with TRBD1 matching over 12 bases. The CDR3 contains 14 residues. The J segment lost 7 bases and the V segment lost 7 bases, leaving 5 bases of the junction unmatched. Per germline, CDR1 LNHDA and CDR2 SQIVND (reference sequence).

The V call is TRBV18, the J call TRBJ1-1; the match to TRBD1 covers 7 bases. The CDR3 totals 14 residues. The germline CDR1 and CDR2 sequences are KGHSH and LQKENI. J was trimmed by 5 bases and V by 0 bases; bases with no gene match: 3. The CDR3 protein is CASSPPRGQTEAFF. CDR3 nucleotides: TGTGCCAGCTCACCACCGCGGGGACAGACTGAAGCTTTCTTT. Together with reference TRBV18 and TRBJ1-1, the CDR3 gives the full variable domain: NAGVMQNPRHLVRRRGQEARLRCSPMKGHSHVYWYRQLPEEGLKFMVYLQKENIIDESGMPKERFSAEFPKEGPSILRIQQVVRGDSAAYFCASSPPRGQTEAFFGQGTRLTVV.

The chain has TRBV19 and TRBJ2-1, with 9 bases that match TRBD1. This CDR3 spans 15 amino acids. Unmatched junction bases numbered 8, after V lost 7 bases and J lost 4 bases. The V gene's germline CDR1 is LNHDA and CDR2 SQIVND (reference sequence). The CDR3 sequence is CASKQGQGTYNEQFF. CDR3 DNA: TGTGCCAGTAAACAGGGACAGGGCACTTACAATGAGCAGTTCTTC.

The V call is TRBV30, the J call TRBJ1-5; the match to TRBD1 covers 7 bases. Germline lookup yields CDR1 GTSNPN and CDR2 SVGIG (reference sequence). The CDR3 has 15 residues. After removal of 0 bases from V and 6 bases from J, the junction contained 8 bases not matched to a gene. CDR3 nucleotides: TGTGCCTGGAGTGTAGGCAACAGGGGCGGTCAGCCCCAGCATTTT. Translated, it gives CAWSVGNRGGQPQHF.

The CDR3 nucleotides are TGCGCCAGCAGCCAAATACCGGGGGGATATACGCAGTATTTT. As protein: CASSQIPGGYTQYF. The chain uses TRBV4-3 and TRBJ2-3; 7 nucleotides match TRBD2. Germline V lookup: CDR1 LGHNA, CDR2 YSLEER. This CDR3 spans 14 amino acids. The V and J ends lost 2 bases and 7 bases, in that order; junction bases with no gene match: 6.

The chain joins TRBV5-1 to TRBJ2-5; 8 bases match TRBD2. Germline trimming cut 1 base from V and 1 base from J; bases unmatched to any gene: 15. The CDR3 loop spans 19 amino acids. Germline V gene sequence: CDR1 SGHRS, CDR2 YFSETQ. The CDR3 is CASSLYVAGGLGGQETQYF. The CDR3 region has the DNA TGCGCCAGCAGCTTGTATGTTGCGGGGGGCCTCGGGGGCCAAGAGACCCAGTACTTC.

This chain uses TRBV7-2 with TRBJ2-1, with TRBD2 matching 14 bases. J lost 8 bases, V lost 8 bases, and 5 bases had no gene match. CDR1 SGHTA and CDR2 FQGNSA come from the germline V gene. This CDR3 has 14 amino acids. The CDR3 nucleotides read TGTGCCAGCCGGACTAGCGGGAGGTCGGATGAGCAGTTCTTC. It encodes CASRTSGRSDEQFF.

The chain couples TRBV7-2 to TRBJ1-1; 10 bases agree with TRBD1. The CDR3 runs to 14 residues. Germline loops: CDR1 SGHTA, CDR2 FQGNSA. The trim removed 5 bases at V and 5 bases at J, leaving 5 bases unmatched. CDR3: CASSRGTGVTEAFF. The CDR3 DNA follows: TGTGCCAGCAGCCGCGGGACAGGGGTTACTGAAGCTTTCTTT.

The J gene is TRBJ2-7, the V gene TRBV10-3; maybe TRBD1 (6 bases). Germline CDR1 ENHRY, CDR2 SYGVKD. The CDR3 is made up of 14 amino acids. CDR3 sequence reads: CVISGQQGTYEQYV. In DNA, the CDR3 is TGTGTCATCTCTGGGCAACAGGGTACCTACGAGCAGTACGTC.

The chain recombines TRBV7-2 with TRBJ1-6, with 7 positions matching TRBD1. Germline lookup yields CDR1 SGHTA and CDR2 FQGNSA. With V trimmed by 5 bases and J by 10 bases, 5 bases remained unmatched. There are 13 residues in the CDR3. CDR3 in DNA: TGTGCCAGCAGCACCGACAGGGAATCACCCCTCCACTTT. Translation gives CASSTDRESPLHF. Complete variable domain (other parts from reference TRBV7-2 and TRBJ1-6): GAGVSQSPSNKVTEKGKDVELRCDPISGHTALYWYRQSLGQGLEFLIYFQGNSAPDKSGLPSDRFSAERTGGSVSTLTIQRTQQEDSAVYLCASSTDRESPLHFGNGTRLTVT.

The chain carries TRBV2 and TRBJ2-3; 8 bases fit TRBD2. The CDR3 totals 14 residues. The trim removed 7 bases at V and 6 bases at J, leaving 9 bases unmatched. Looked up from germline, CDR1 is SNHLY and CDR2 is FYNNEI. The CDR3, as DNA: TGTGCCAGCAAATGGACGGGAGGGCCGGATACGCAGTATTTT. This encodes CASKWTGGPDTQYF.